The text below deals with one T cell receptor beta chain. Sequencing was at deep level. Source study methods: Junction-only immunoSEQ sequences carried no quality scores, so filtering differed. Data came from immunoSEQ multiplex PCR; TCRdb stores just in-frame clones and leaves some out. The V and J calls and clone size come from that table; D and trimming were worked out from the DNA. Of about 2.3 million clones in the sample, around 92% are singletons; the top ten hold around 0.38%. The sample originates from a study of shared clonotypes between healthy human individuals. The sequenced material came from naive CD4+ T cells from PBMCs. Described subset: CD45RA+ positively selected. The receptor's source is a man between 18 and 35 years old in good health. Some clones in this sample may be carry-over from other donors' samples.

CDR3 nucleotides: TGCGCCAGCAGCTTGGCTCAGGGAACGAACACCGGGGAGCTGTTTTTT. Translated: CASSLAQGTNTGELFF. The genes are TRBV5-1 and TRBJ2-2; tentatively, D is TRBD1 (5 bases). Germline CDR1 reads SGHRS; CDR2 reads YFSETQ. The CDR3 extends over 16 amino acids. V was shortened by 0 bases and J by 0 bases, with 9 bases between the two germline ends. The full variable domain, rest sourced from reference TRBV5-1 and TRBJ2-2, is KAGVTQTPRYLIKTRGQQVTLSCSPISGHRSVSWYQQTPGQGLQFLFEYFSETQRNKGNFPGRFSGRQFSNSRSEMNVSTLELGDSALYLCASSLAQGTNTGELFFGEGSRLTVL.